Following are 25 T cell receptor beta chains from one sample sequenced in a study of T cell repertoires in cytomegalovirus infection. These TCRs' antigens remain unknown. TCRdb redid the calling of the reads with MiXCR, one entry per CDR3 protein. The sample includes fewer than 900,000 distinct CDR3 sequences, 25% to 35% of them seen just once. Sequencing was performed on cultured CD8+ T cells from PBMCs, taken from culture after CMV antigen stimulation. Source of these receptors: a human donor in good health (CMV status not recorded). Some clones in this sample may be carry-over from other donors' samples.

This clonotype came up a few times. This sequence joins TRBV7-9 and TRBJ1-1, with D hard to call. CDR3 length: 12 amino acids. Trimming left V 5 bases short and J 5 bases short, with 9 bases between. Germline V gene data show CDR1 as SEHNR and CDR2 as FQNEAQ (reference sequence). The CDR3 nucleotides read TGTGCCAGCAGCGTAGAGGTGACTGAAGCTTTCTTT. Translated, it gives CASSVEVTEAFF. Combining the CDR3 with reference TRBV7-9 and TRBJ1-1 gives the whole variable domain DTGVSQNPRHKITKRGQNVTFRCDPISEHNRLYWYRQTLGQGPEFLTYFQNEAQLEKSRLLSDRFSAERPKGSFSTLEIQRTEQGDSAMYLCASSVEVTEAFFGQGTRLTVV.

This clonotype was counted many times. The CDR3 nucleotides read TGTGCCAGCAGCTTACAGGCGGGGGGCACAGATACGCAGTATTTT. It yields the protein CASSLQAGGTDTQYF. The V and J genes are TRBV7-2 and TRBJ2-3; 7 positions match TRBD2. Germline V CDR1 and CDR2: SGHTA, FQGNSA. This CDR3 spans 15 amino acids. The junction had 3 bases not matched to a gene; V was cut back by 2 bases and J by 1 base.

This chain links TRBV4-3 with TRBJ2-2; TRBD1 matches 11 bases. The J segment lost 6 bases and the V segment lost 1 base, leaving 7 bases of the junction unmatched. CDR1 is LGHNA, CDR2 YSLEER, per germline. CDR3 length: 17 residues. CDR3 nucleotide sequence: TGCGCCAGCAGCCAAGTTACTGGGACAGGGGGTTCCGGGGAGCTGTTTTTT. This encodes CASSQVTGTGGSGELFF.

The chain is built from TRBV12-5 and TRBJ2-3, with D uncertain. V gave up 7 bases and J gave up 0 bases, with 8 bases separating them. Germline-derived CDR1 and CDR2 are LGHNT and FRNRAP. The CDR3 consists of 13 residues. CDR3 protein: CASVTSSTDTQYF. CDR3 in DNA: TGTGCTAGTGTTACCTCCAGCACAGATACGCAGTATTTT.

The table lists this clonotype with a few counts. The rearrangement joins TRBV7-9 to TRBJ1-2; no firm D call. Trimming shortened V by 10 bases and J by 0 bases, and 12 bases separated the two germline ends. The length of the CDR3 is 13 residues. Germline CDR1 SEHNR, CDR2 FQNEAQ (reference sequence). CDR3 bases: TGTGCCACCATATCCACAGCTAACTATGGCTACACCTTC. Translation gives CATISTANYGYTF.

In this sample, this clonotype turned up a few times. This sequence joins TRBV28 and TRBJ2-1, with 9 bases identical to TRBD2. The germline CDR1 and CDR2 sequences are MDHEN and SYDVKM. The length of the CDR3 is 17 residues. V lost 6 bases and J lost 2; bases outside the gene matches: 11. The CDR3 region has the DNA TGTGCCAGCAGCCTCGGCGGAGCGGGGGGAACCTACAATGAGCAGTTCTTC. It codes for CASSLGGAGGTYNEQFF.

This clonotype was picked up many times. The rearrangement uses TRBV7-9 and TRBJ2-3; D gene unclear. This CDR3 spans 14 amino acids. CDR1 is SEHNR, CDR2 FQNEAQ, per germline (reference sequence). Trimming took off 3 bases at V and 0 bases at J, with 7 bases between the two ends. CDR3: CASSLAVSTDTQYF. The CDR3 region has the DNA TGTGCCAGCAGCTTGGCAGTTAGCACAGATACGCAGTATTTT.

This clonotype has just a few counts. V is TRBV6-5 and J is TRBJ2-2; 10 positions match TRBD1. The V gene's germline CDR1 is MNHEY and CDR2 SVGAGI. V shed 1 base, J shed 7 bases, and the junction held 3 bases outside the gene matches. The CDR3 totals 15 residues. The CDR3 DNA reads TGTGCCAGCAGTTACTGGGACAGGGGTAACGGGGAGCTGTTTTTT. The encoded protein is CASSYWDRGNGELFF.

This clonotype has ten or more counts. The gene calls are TRBV12-3 or TRBV12-4 and TRBJ1-3; the D is unclear. Trimming took 5 bases from V and 3 from J, leaving 8 bases between them. The CDR3 consists of 13 residues. CDR3 amino acids: CASSGDFGNTIYF. The CDR3 nucleotides are TGTGCCAGCAGTGGGGATTTTGGAAACACCATATATTTT.

The chain has TRBV27 and TRBJ2-3; a weak D match, TRBD2 (6 bases). V was trimmed by 1 base and J by 3 bases, leaving 8 bases between them. CDR3 length: 14 amino acids. The germline CDR1 and CDR2 sequences are MNHEY and SMNVEV (reference sequence). CDR3 sequence (DNA): TGTGCCAGCAGTTTATGGCTAGCGACAGATACGCAGTATTTT. This gives the protein CASSLWLATDTQYF.

This clonotype was detected many times. This rearrangement joins TRBV7-2 to TRBJ1-5, with 9 bases that match TRBD1. CDR1 SGHTA and CDR2 FQGNSA come from the germline V gene. CDR3 size: 16 residues. Trimming removed 4 bases from V and 4 bases from J; junction bases left unmatched: 8. The CDR3 here is CASSSGTGRGNQPQHF. For the CDR3, the DNA is TGTGCCAGCAGCTCCGGGACAGGGAGGGGAAATCAGCCCCAGCATTTT.

The rearrangement uses TRBV2 and TRBJ2-2; D unclear. CDR1 is SNHLY, CDR2 FYNNEI, per germline. V gave up 6 bases and J gave up 2 bases, with 13 bases separating them. CDR3 length: 15 residues. CDR3 region: CASSDDTINTGELFF. The DNA for the CDR3 is TGTGCCAGCAGCGATGACACCATAAACACCGGGGAGCTGTTTTTT.

This clonotype was counted a few times. This chain uses TRBV7-2 with TRBJ2-3, with D hard to call. This CDR3 contains 17 residues. Germline V gene sequence: CDR1 SGHTA, CDR2 FQGNSA. V was cut by 4 bases and J by 1 base, with 18 bases left in between. CDR3 sequence: CASSSPSRSTRTDTQYF. The CDR3 bases are TGTGCCAGCAGCTCCCCCTCAAGATCTACCCGCACAGATACGCAGTATTTT.

About this clonotype itself: A single base separates this from a much larger clone, so it may be a read error. This CDR3 is CTTLWTDMNTGELFF. CDR3 DNA: TGTACCACCCTATGGACTGATATGAACACCGGGGAGCTGTTTTTT. The J gene is TRBJ2-2, the V gene TRBV6-1; perhaps TRBD2 as D (5 bases). There are 15 residues in the CDR3. Germline values: CDR1 MNHNS, CDR2 SASEGT.

This sequence joins TRBV7-9 and TRBJ2-7, with unresolved D. The CDR3 length is 13 residues. Germline V gives CDR1 SEHNR, CDR2 FQNEAQ (reference sequence). V lost 11 bases and J lost 4, with 18 bases in between. The CDR3 sequence is CAVVAGPYYEQYF. The DNA of the CDR3 is TGTGCCGTAGTCGCCGGGCCTTATTACGAGCAGTACTTC.

The CDR3 region is CASSLSGSRNQPQHF. CDR3 coding DNA: TGTGCCAGCAGCCTTAGCGGATCAAGAAATCAGCCCCAGCATTTT. V is TRBV7-2 and J is TRBJ1-5; D gene uncertain. This CDR3 spans 15 amino acids. With 5 bases removed from V and 4 bases from J, the gap between germline ends came to 15 bases. Germline V CDR1 and CDR2: SGHTA, FQGNSA.

The CDR3 nucleotides read TGTGCCAGCAGCCCGGGACAGGGACCCCCTTACAATGAGCAGTTCTTC. Protein: CASSPGQGPPYNEQFF. The J gene is TRBJ2-1, the V gene TRBV7-6, with 9 bases that match TRBD1. The germline gives CDR1 SGHVS, CDR2 FNYEAQ. This CDR3 contains 16 residues. The V and J ends lost 5 bases and 4 bases, in that order; junction bases with no gene match: 9.

This chain connects TRBV12-3 or TRBV12-4 to TRBJ1-1; D not certain. CDR3 size: 14 residues. Trimming shortened V by 3 bases and J by 5 bases, and 13 bases separated the two germline ends. CDR3 loop: CASSFAGLRTEAFF. CDR3 coding DNA: TGTGCCAGCAGTTTCGCAGGATTGAGGACTGAAGCTTTCTTT.

This clonotype was detected a few times. The chain uses TRBV7-4 and TRBJ1-1, with TRBD1 as a possible D gene (6 bases). CDR1 is SGHVT and CDR2 is SQSDAQ in the germline V gene. Deletions cut 7 bases from V and 0 bases from J, with 18 bases between. This CDR3 comprises 16 residues. In nucleotides, the CDR3 is TGTGCCAGCATCATGGGGGCAGGGGCTATGAACACTGAAGCTTTCTTT. It yields the protein CASIMGAGAMNTEAFF.

This clonotype was seen many times. The rearrangement uses TRBV12-3 or TRBV12-4 and TRBJ2-1; D gene unclear. Trimming took 6 bases from V and 6 from J, leaving 9 bases between them. The CDR3 has 12 amino acids. CDR3 coding DNA: TGTGCCAGCAGCTCCCTGGGCAATGAGCAGTTCTTC. This sequence encodes CASSSLGNEQFF.

The sample holds a few counts of this clonotype. V is TRBV20-1 and J is TRBJ2-7; D is possibly TRBD1 (6 bases). Germline V gene lookup returns CDR1 DFQATT and CDR2 SNEGSKA (reference sequence). The CDR3 is made up of 15 amino acids. Trimming left V 2 bases short and J 3 bases short, with 17 bases between. The chain's CDR3 is CSARKTTGHLYEQYV. CDR3 nucleotides: TGCAGTGCTAGAAAAACTACGGGACACCTCTACGAGCAGTACGTC.

This clonotype was found a few times. The rearrangement joins TRBV2 to TRBJ1-6; a possible D gene is TRBD1 (5 bases). This CDR3 has 14 amino acids. Germline values: CDR1 SNHLY, CDR2 FYNNEI. V lost 6 bases and J lost 7, with 13 bases in between. This chain's CDR3 is CASRLRGLNSPLHF. For the CDR3, the DNA is TGTGCCAGCAGGCTCCGGGGCCTGAATTCACCCCTCCACTTT.

This clonotype occurred once. V usage is TRBV6-6 and J usage is TRBJ2-2, with D hard to call. This CDR3 is 13 amino acids long. Per the germline V gene, CDR1 is MNHNY and CDR2 is SVGAGI (reference sequence). V was clipped by 2 bases and J by 2 bases, with 3 bases between them. CDR3 residues: CASSYDNTGELFF. As DNA, the CDR3 is TGTGCCAGCAGTTACGATAACACCGGGGAGCTGTTTTTT.

The chain carries TRBV19 and TRBJ1-6; D is possibly TRBD1 (5 bases). Trimming removed 3 bases at V and 8 bases at J, with 14 bases between. The CDR3 totals 15 residues. The germline V gene has CDR1 LNHDA and CDR2 SQIVND (reference sequence). The CDR3 nucleotides read TGTGCCAGTAGTATCAGGGCACCGTGGGATTCACCCCTCCACTTT. Translated, it gives CASSIRAPWDSPLHF.

This clonotype turned up a few times. This chain joins TRBV6-1 and TRBJ2-1; a weak D match, TRBD2 (5 bases). Deletions cut 8 bases from V and 1 base from J, with 15 bases between. CDR1 and CDR2 from the germline V gene are MNHNS and SASEGT. The CDR3 extends over 15 amino acids. CDR3 nucleotide sequence: TGTGCCAGCGGACTGGCAGGAACATCCTACAATGAGCAGTTCTTC. It encodes CASGLAGTSYNEQFF.